This T cell receptor beta chain was captured in a study of beta chain features in type 1 diabetes. About the research overall: On cell yields, gender and age, patients and healthy donors were similar. Study-level results: A closer apparent resemblance between naive, central memory and Treg TCRB repertoires was seen in patients than in healthy donors. TCRB CDR3s from Type 1 diabetes patients were moderately but significantly shorter in all four CD4+ subsets. A pattern of fewer insertions and more deletions at VDJ junctions was seen in type 1 diabetes patients.

V shed 8 bases, J shed 7 bases, and the junction held 12 bases outside the gene matches. Germline V CDR1 and CDR2: SNHLY, FYNNEI. This CDR3 has 14 residues. Details on this clone: The antigen is undetermined.

Investigators reverse transcribed all isolated RNA, so they sequenced expressed TCRB transcripts. The assay was immunoSEQ multiplex PCR, and TCRdb's table has in-frame clones only and misses some. Altogether 12,000 to 15,000 clones are present, approximately 64% being singletons, with the ten largest covering about 0.57%. Material for sequencing was stem cell memory CD4+ T cells from blood. The gene calls are TRBV2 and TRBJ2-5, with 8 bases lining up with TRBD2. The sequence came from a woman under 30 with type 1 diabetes. In DNA, the CDR3 is TGTGCCAGCGCTCGGGAGGGAACGGCCGCGACCCAGTACTTC. Its protein is CASAREGTAATQYF.